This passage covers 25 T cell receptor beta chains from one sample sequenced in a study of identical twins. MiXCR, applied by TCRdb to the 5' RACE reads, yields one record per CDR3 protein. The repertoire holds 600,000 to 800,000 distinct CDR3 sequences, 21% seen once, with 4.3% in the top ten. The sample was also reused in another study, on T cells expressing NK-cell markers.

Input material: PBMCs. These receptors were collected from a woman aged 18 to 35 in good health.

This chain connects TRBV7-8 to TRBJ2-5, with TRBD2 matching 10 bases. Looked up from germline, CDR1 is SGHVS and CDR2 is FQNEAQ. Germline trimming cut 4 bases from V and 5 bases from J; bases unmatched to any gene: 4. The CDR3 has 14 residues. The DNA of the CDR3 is TGTGCCAGCAGCTCGCAGCGGGGGGGCGAGACCCAGTACTTC. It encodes CASSSQRGGETQYF.

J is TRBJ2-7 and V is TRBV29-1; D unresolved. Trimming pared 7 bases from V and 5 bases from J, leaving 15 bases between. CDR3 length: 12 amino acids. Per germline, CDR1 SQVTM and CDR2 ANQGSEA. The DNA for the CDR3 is TGCAGCGCCCACCTGGGCGAGAACGAGCAGTACTTC. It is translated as CSAHLGENEQYF.

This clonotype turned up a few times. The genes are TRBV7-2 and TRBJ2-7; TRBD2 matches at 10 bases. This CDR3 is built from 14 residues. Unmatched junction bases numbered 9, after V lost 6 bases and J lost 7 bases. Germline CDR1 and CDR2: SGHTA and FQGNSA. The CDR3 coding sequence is TGTGCCAGCAGGCGGACTAGCGGCACCCGGGAGCAGTACTTC. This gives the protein CASRRTSGTREQYF.

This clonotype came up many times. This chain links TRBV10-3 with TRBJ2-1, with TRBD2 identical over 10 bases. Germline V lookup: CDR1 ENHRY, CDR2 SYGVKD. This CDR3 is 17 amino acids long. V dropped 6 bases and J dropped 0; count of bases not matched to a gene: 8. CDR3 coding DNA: TGTGCCATCAGAGGGGCGAGCGGGAGGGACTCCTACAATGAGCAGTTCTTC. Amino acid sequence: CAIRGASGRDSYNEQFF.

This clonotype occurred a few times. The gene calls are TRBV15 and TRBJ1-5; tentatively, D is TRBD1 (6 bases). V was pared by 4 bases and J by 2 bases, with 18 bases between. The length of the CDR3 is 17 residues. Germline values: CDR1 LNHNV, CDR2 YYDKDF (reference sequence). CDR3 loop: CATSTLVGRGGNQPQHF. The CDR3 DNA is TGTGCCACCAGCACACTCGTGGGCAGGGGCGGCAATCAGCCCCAGCATTTT.

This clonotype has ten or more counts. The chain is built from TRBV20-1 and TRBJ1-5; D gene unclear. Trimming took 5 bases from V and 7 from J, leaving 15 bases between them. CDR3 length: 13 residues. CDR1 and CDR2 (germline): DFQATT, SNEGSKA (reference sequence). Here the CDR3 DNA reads TGCAGTGCTGACCGGGGTACAGACCAGCCCCAGCATTTT. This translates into CSADRGTDQPQHF.

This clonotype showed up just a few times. CDR3 region: CASSPPEVRNEQFF. For the CDR3, the DNA is TGTGCCAGCTCACCACCTGAAGTTCGGAATGAGCAGTTCTTC. The J gene is TRBJ2-1, the V gene TRBV18; D not resolved. V lost 0 bases and J 7 bases, leaving 10 bases between the germline ends. Looked up from germline, CDR1 is KGHSH and CDR2 is LQKENI. The CDR3 totals 14 residues.

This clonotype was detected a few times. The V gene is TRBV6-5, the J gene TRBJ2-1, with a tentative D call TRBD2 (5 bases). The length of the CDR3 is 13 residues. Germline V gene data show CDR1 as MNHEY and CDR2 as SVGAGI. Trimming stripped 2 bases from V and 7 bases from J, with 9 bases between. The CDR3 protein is CASSYTSENEQFF. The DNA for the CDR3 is TGTGCCAGCAGTTACACTAGTGAGAATGAGCAGTTCTTC.

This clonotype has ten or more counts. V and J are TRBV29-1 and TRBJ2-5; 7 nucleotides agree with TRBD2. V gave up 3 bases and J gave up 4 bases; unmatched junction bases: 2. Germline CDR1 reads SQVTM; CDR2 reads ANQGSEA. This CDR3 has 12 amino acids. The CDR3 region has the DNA TGCAGCGTTGAGGCTAGCGGAGAGACCCAGTACTTC. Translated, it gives CSVEASGETQYF.

In DNA form, the CDR3 reads TGCGCCAGCAGCTTGGTCGGGGGACAGAATATGCAGTACTTC. Translated, it gives CASSLVGGQNMQYF. The chain employs TRBV5-1 and TRBJ2-7; weak D call: TRBD1 (7 bases). The CDR3 runs 14 residues. V was cut by 0 bases and J by 9 bases, with 16 bases left in between. From germline, CDR1 is SGHRS and CDR2 YFSETQ. Filled out from reference TRBV5-1 and TRBJ2-7, the complete variable domain reads KAGVTQTPRYLIKTRGQQVTLSCSPISGHRSVSWYQQTPGQGLQFLFEYFSETQRNKGNFPGRFSGRQFSNSRSEMNVSTLELGDSALYLCASSLVGGQNMQYFGPGTRLTVT.

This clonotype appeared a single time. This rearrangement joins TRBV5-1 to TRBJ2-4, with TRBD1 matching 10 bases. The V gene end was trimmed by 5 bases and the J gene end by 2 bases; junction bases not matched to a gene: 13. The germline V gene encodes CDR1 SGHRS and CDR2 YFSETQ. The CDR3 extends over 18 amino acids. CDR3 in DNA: TGCGCCAGCAGTCATGGGACAGGGGTCGGCACGTCCAAAAACATTCAGTACTTC. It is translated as CASSHGTGVGTSKNIQYF.

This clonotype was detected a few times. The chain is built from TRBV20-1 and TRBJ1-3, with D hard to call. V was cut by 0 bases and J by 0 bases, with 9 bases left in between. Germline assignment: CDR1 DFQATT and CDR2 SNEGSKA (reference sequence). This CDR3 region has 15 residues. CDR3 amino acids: CSAREPGISGNTIYF. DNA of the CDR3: TGCAGTGCTAGAGAACCGGGTATCTCTGGAAACACCATATATTTT.

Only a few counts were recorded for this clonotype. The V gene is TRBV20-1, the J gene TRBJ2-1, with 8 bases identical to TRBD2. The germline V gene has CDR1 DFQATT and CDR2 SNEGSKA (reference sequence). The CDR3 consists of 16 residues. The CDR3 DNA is TGCTTTGGGGGTAGCGGGACCTACGTCTCCTACAATGAGCAGTTCTTC. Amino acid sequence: CFGGSGTYVSYNEQFF.

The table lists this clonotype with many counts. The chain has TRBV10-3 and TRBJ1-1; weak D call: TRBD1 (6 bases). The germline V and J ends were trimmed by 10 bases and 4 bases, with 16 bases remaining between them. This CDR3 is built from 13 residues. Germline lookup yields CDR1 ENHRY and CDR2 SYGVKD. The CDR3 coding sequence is TGTGCCACAGGGACAAGCCGCGGCACTGAAGCTTTCTTT. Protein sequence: CATGTSRGTEAFF.

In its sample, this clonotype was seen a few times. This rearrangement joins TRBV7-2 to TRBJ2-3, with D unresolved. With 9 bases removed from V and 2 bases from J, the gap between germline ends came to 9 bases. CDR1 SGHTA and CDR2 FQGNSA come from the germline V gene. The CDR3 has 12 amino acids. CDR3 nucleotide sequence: TGTGCCAGTGGGCCCAACACAGATACGCAGTATTTT. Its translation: CASGPNTDTQYF.

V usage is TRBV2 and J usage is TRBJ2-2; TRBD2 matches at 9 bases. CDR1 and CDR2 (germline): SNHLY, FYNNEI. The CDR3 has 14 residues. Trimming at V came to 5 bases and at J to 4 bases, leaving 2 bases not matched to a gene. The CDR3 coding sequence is TGTGCCAGCAGTAGCGGGGGGCGCACCGGGGAGCTGTTTTTT. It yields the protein CASSSGGRTGELFF.

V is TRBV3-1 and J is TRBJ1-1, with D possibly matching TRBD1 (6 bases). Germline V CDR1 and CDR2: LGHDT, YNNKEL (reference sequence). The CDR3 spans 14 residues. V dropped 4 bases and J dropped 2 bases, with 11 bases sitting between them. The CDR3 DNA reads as TGTGCCAGCAGCCGTTTAGGGACAAACACTGAAGCTTTCTTT. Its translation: CASSRLGTNTEAFF.

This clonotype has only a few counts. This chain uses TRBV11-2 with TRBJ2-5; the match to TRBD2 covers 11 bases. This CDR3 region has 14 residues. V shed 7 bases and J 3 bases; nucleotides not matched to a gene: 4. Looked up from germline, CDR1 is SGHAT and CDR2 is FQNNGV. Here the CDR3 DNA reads TGTGCCAGCAAGGGACTAGCGGTTGAAGAGACCCAGTACTTC. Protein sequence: CASKGLAVEETQYF.

The CDR3 nucleotides read TGTGCCAGCAGTTTCACTGAGGCAAGTCGGAATGAGCAGTTCTTC. Its protein is CASSFTEASRNEQFF. The rearrangement links TRBV27 to TRBJ2-1; D gene ambiguous. V gave up 3 bases and J gave up 7 bases, with 16 bases separating them. From germline, CDR1 is MNHEY and CDR2 SMNVEV (reference sequence). The CDR3 has 15 amino acids.

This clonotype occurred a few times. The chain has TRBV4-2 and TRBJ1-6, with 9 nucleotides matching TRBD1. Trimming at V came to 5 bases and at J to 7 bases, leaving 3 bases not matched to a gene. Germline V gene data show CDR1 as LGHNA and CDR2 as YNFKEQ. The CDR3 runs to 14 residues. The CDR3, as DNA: TGTGCCAGCAGCGAGGGACAGGGCAATTCACCCCTCCACTTT. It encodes CASSEGQGNSPLHF.

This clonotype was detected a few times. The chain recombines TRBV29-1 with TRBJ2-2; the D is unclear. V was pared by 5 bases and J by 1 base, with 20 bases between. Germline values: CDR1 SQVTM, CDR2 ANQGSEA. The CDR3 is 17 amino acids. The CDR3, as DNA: TGCAGCGTTTTCGCCCCGGTTTCAGCCGAGAACACCGGGGAGCTGTTTTTT. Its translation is CSVFAPVSAENTGELFF.

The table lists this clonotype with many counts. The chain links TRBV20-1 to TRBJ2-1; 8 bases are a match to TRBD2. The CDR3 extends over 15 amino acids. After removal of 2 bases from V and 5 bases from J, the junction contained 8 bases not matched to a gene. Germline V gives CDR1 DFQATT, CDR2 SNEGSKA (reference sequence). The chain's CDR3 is CSARSEAGDHNEQFF. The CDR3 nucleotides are TGCAGTGCTAGATCAGAAGCGGGGGACCACAATGAGCAGTTCTTC.

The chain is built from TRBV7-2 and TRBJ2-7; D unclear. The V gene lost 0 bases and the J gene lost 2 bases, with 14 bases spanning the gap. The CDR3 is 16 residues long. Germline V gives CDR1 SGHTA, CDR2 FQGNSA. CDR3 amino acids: CASSLAGMGSPYEQYF. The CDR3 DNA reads TGTGCCAGCAGCTTAGCGGGGATGGGGTCCCCCTACGAGCAGTACTTC.

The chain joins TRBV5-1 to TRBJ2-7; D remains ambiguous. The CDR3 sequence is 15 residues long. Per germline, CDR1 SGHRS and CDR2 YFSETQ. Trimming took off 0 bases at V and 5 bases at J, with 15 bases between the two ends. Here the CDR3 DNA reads TGCGCCAGCAGCTTGGGAGTAGGGCAGTGGGACGAGCAGTACTTC. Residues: CASSLGVGQWDEQYF.

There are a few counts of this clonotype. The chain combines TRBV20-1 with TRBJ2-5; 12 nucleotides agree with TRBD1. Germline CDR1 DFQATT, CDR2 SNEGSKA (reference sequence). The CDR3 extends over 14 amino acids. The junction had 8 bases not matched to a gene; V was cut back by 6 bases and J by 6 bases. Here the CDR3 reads CSAAGTGGVQTQYF. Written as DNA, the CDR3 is TGCAGTGCGGCCGGGACAGGGGGCGTTCAGACCCAGTACTTC.